The source of this T cell receptor beta chain is a study of cytomegalovirus exposure and HLA in healthy donors. Study-wide findings and caveats: Reports state that TCR beta sequences accurately predicted most subjects' HLA-A and HLA-B alleles. For TCR beta chains, V- and J-gene trimming was later linked to a missense DCLRE1C variant. V segments that were indistinguishable, TRBV6-2 and TRBV6-3 among them, were omitted from analysis.

Remarks on this clone: Its specificity is not known.

Germline V gene lookup returns CDR1 MNHEY and CDR2 SMNVEV (reference sequence). The CDR3 has 15 residues. Unmatched junction bases numbered 6, after V lost 6 bases and J lost 2 bases. The PCR ran on 60 Vbeta and 13 Jbeta primers. The protocol was immunoSEQ multiplex PCR, while the TCRdb copy is restricted to in-frame clones and leaves out a portion. The table lists over 150,000 clones, 75% to 85% of them singletons. Sequencing used PBMCs. This chain connects TRBV27 to TRBJ1-2, with TRBD1 matching over 10 bases. The sequence derives from a woman in her fifties or sixties in good health and CMV-seropositive. CDR3 amino acids: CASRRGDRGNYGYTF. The CDR3 DNA follows: TGTGCCAGCAGGAGGGGGGACAGGGGAAACTATGGCTACACCTTC.